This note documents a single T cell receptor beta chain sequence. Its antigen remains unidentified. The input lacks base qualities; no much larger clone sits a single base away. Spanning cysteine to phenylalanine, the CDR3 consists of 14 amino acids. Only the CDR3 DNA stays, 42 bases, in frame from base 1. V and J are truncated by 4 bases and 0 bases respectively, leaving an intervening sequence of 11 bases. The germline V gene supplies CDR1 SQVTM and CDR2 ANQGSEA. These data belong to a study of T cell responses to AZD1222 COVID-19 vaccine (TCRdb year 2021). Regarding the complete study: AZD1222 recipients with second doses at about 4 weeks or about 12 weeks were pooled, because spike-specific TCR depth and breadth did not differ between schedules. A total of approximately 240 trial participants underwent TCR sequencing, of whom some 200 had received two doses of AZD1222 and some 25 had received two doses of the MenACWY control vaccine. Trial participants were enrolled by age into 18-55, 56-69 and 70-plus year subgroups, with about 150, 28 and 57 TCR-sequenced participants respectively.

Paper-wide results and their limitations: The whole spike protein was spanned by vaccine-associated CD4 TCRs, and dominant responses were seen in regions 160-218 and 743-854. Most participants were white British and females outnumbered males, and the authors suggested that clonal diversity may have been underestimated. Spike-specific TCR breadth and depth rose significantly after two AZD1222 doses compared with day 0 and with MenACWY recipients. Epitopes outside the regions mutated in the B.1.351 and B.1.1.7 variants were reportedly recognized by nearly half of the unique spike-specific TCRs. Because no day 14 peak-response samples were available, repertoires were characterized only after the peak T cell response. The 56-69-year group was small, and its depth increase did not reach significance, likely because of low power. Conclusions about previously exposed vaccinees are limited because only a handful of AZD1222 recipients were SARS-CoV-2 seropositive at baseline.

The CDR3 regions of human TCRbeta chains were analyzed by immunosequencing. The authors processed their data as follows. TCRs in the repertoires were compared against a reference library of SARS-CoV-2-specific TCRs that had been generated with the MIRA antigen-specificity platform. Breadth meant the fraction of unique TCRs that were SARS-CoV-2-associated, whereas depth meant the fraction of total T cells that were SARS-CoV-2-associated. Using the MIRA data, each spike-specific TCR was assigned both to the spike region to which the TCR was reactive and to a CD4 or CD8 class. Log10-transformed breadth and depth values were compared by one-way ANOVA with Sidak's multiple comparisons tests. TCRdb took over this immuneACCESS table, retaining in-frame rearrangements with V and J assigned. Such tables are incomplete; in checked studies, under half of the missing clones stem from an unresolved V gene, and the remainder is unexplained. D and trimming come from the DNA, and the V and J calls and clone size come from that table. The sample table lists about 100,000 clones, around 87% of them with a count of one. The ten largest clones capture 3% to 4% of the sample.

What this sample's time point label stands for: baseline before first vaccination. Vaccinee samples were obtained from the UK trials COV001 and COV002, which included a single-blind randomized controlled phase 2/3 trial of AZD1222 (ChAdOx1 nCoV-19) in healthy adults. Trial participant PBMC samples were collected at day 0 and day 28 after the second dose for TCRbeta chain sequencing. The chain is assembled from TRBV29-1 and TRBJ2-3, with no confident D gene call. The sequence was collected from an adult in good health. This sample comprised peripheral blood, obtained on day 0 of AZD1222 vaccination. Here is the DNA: TGCAGCGTTGGGTCAGACACTAGCACAGATACGCAGTATTTT. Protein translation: CSVGSDTSTDTQYF.